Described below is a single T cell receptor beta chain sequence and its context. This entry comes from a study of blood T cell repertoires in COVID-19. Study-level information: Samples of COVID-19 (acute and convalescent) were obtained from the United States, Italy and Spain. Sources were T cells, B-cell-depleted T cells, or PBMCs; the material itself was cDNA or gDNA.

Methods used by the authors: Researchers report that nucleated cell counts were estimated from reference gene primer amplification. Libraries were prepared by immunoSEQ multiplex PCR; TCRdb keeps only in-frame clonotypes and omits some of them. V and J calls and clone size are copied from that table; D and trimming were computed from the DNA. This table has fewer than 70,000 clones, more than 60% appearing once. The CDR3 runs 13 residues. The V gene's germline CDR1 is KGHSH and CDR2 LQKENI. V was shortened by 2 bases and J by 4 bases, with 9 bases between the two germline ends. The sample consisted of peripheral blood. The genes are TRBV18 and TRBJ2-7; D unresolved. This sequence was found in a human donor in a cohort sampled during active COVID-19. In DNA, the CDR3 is TGTGCCAGCTCACCATCTATAGAGTACGAGCAGTACTTC. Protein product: CASSPSIEYEQYF.